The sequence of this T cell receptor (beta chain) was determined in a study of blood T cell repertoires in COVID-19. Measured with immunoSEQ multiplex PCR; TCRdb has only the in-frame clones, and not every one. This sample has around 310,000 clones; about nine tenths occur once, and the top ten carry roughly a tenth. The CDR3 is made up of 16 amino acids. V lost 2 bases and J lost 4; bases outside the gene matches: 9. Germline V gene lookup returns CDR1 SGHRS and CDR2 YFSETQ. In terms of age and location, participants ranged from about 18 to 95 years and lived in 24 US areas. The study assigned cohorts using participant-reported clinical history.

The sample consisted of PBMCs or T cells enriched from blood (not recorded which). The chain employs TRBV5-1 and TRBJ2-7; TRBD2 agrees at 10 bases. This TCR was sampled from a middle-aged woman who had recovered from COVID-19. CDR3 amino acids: CASSLSAAGGMYEQYF. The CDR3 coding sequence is TGCGCCAGCAGCTTATCCGCAGCGGGGGGGATGTACGAGCAGTACTTC. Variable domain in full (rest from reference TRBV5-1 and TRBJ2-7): KAGVTQTPRYLIKTRGQQVTLSCSPISGHRSVSWYQQTPGQGLQFLFEYFSETQRNKGNFPGRFSGRQFSNSRSEMNVSTLELGDSALYLCASSLSAAGGMYEQYFGPGTRLTVT.